The sequence of this TCR beta chain was determined in a study of shared clonotypes between healthy human individuals (dated by TCRdb to about 2020). Describing the broader study: The cohort comprised two women and a few men aged 18 to 49 years. For each donor, CD4 naive and CD4 memory were each run on three plates, CD8 naive on two plates, and CD8 memory on one plate. The study deeply sequenced blood TCR repertoires of five healthy adults to estimate repertoire size and the extent of clonotype sharing between individuals. To increase sequencing depth and limit assay-specific biases, different laboratories used diverse techniques to prepare libraries and sequence TCR repertoires. Between about 0.9 and 9 billion PBMCs per donor were obtained by leukapheresis.

Using the deep immunoSEQ assay, multiplex PCR amplified TCR CDR3 regions from genomic DNA. For each cell subset, the extracted genomic DNA was distributed evenly across all wells of several immunoSEQ 96-well plates, and each plate served as one replicate. Each replicate PCR for sorted subsets received about 220 ng genomic DNA, equal to tens of thousands of T cell genomes. The purified libraries were quantified using a Qubit 3.0 fluorometer, sized with a Bioanalyzer 2100, and then quantified again using the KAPA Library Quantification kit. A separate single-read 150-cycle Illumina NextSeq 550 flow cell was used to sequence each immunoSEQ 96-well plate. As for the authors' bioinformatics: Because the immunoSEQ output held only junctional sequences and lacked quality scores, the filtering could not match the filtering applied to full-length reads. To assign V/J genes and CDR3, sequences were annotated using PyIR, a Python wrapper for IgBLAST v1.9, with IMGT germline references. Reads were removed for weak V/J assignments (E-value above 1e-6), missing CDR3, stop codons, out-of-frame junctions, or ambiguous translated residues. V3J clonotypes were defined as sequences sharing an identical inferred V gene, J gene, and CDR3 amino acid sequence. Percentage overlap between repertoires was computed as shared unique clonotypes divided by the size of the smaller repertoire. Repertoire richness was assessed with RTK rarefaction, the Chao1 estimator, and Recon v2.1 estimates of unobserved clonotypes. OLGA was used to compute generation probabilities for all TCRbeta clonotypes that the gDNA method yielded from four donors. The table was pulled from immuneACCESS by TCRdb, which kept in-frame rearrangements only. Such tables lose some clones; where checked, under half of the loss comes from unresolved V genes, and the rest has no known cause. The DNA was the basis for D and trimming; V, J and clone size are from that table. Within this sample are 950,000 to 1,200,000 clones, with 77% of them counted one time only. The top ten hold about 0.94% of the sample.

The donors were healthy, HIV-negative adults with no recently reported acute infections or vaccinations. Every donor was a Caucasian adult living in Nashville, Tennessee, USA. Magnetic negative selection was used to enrich CD4+ T cells, after which naive cells were positively selected on CD45RA and the negative fraction became the memory subset. Blood was obtained by leukapheresis, after which PBMCs were separated by Ficoll-Histopaque density gradient centrifugation and cryopreserved in liquid nitrogen vapor phase. Analytical flow cytometry was used to check the purity and quantity of every magnetically sorted T cell population. Genomic DNA was isolated from each sorted fraction and quantified by UV absorbance on a Nanodrop 2000c. General conclusions and limits of the study: Because the study included only a small number of donors, the genetic and exposure-history diversity represented was limited. Sampling was restricted to blood, and TCR repertoires in tissues likely differ from the TCR repertoires found in blood. Estimated clonotype richness was generally larger for naive than for memory subsets. Incomplete sequencing was indicated by rarefaction of sorted-subset datasets, despite the large sequencing depth. Pairwise subsampling led to the expectation that sequencing depth would affect the degree of clonotype sharing among donors. Higher generation probabilities were observed for clonotypes shared by all four sorted-subset donors than for non-shared clonotypes. Around 5.4% of naive CD4, 3% to 4% of naive CD8, roughly 2.4% of memory CD4, and about 0.4% of memory CD8 clonotypes were shared across several donors.

Unmatched junction bases come to 7, with V trimmed by 5 bases and J by 5 bases. The CDR3 starts with the cysteine, ends with the phenylalanine, and has 14 residues. Of the read, only the CDR3 DNA is kept; its 42 bases are in frame from base 1. According to the germline V gene, CDR1 reads SNHLY and CDR2 reads FYNNEI. In regard to this clone: It has no known antigen specificity. The record has no base qualities; no much larger clone is one base away.

The rearrangement joined TRBV2 to TRBJ2-7, and 9 bases in between align with TRBD1. The sample comprised memory CD4+ T cells from PBMCs. The cell subset or site label, as the study defines it: CD45RA-negative fraction. The clonotype originates from a man aged 18 to 35 in good health. Some clones in this sample may be carry-over from other donors' samples. DNA sequence: TGTGCCAGCAGTCCGGGACAGGGAGTCCACGAGCAGTACTTC. This yields the protein CASSPGQGVHEQYF.